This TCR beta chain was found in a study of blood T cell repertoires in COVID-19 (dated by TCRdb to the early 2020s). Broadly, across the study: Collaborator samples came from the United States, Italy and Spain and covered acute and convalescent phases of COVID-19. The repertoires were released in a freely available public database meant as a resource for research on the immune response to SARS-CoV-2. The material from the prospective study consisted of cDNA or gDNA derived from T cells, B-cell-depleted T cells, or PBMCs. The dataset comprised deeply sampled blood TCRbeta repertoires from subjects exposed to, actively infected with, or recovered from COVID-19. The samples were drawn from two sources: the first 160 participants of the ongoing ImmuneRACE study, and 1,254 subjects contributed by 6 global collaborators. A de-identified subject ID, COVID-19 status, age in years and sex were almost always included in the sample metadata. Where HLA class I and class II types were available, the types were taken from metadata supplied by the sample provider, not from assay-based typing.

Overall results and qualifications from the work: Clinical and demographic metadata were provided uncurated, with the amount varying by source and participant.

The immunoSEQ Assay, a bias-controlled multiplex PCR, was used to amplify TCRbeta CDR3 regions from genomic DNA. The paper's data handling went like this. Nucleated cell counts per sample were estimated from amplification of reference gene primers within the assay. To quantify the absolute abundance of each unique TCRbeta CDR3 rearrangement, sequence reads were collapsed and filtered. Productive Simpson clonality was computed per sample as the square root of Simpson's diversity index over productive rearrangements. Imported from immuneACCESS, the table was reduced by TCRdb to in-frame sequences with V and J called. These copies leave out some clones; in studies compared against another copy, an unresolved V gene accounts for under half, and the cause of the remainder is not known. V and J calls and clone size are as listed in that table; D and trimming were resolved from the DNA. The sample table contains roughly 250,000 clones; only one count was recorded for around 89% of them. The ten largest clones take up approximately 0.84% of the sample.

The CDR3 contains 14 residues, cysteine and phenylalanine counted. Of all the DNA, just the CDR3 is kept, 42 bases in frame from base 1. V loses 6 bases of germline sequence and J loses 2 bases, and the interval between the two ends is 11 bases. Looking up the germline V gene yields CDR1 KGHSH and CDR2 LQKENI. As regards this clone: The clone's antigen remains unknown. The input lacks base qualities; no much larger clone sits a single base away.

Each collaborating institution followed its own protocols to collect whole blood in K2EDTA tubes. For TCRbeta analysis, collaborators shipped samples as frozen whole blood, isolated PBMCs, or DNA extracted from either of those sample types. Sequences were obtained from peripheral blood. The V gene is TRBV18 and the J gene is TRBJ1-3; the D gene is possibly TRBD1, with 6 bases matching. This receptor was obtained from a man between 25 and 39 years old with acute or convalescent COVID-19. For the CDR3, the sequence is CASSTGKPGNTIYF. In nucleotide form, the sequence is TGTGCCAGCTCCACAGGGAAACCTGGAAACACCATATATTTT.